This TCR beta chain stems from a study of human T cells and chemical hapten exposure. Whole-study context: Patches with 0.01% DPC went on the upper back, and the tests were read at 6 days.

This sample's time point: patch test 1, 2 weeks after DPC sensitization. Treatment meaning: therapeutic diphenylcyclopropenone sensitization with weekly scalp DPC. The table lists this clonotype with a few counts. V was shortened by 8 bases and J by 5 bases, with 13 bases between the two germline ends. Germline CDR1 and CDR2: MNHNS and SASEGT. The CDR3 sequence is 13 residues long. The library gave individual cDNA molecules unique molecular identifiers. TCRdb reprocessed the RACE reads via MiXCR and lists one record per CDR3 protein. The sample has nearly 350,000 distinct CDR3 sequences; approximately 6.3% are singletons.

The sequence was obtained from a woman aged 18-29 years with alopecia areata. Some clones in this sample may be carry-over from other donors' samples. The gene calls are TRBV6-1 and TRBJ1-5; no definite D call. The sample in question was whole blood, obtained in connection with sensitization to the hapten diphenylcyclopropenone (DPC). CDR3 sequence (DNA): TGTGCCAGCCTCGGCGGGTACGATCAGCCCCAGCATTTT. This encodes CASLGGYDQPQHF.